The present T cell receptor (beta chain) was sequenced within a study of Graves' ophthalmopathy and Graves' hyperthyroidism. General study findings and limits: Thyroid clonotypes that were expanded above 0.001 frequency mostly also appeared in blood. A model built from 13 signatures distinguished ophthalmopathy from stable hyperthyroidism with 85% to 90% sensitivity and 70% to 84% specificity.

Losses at the gene ends were 6 bases for V and 0 bases for J; bases not matched to a gene: 3. CDR1 and CDR2 (germline): MNHNS, SASEGT. This CDR3 contains 15 residues. As for this clonotype: Its specificity is not known.

Scientists amplified the TCR beta CDR3 regions from RNA transcripts. Following a first-round RT-PCR that used HTBI primers, a second-round multiplex PCR was carried out. TCRdb reanalysed the multiplex PCR reads using MiXCR and keeps one entry per CDR3 protein. The sample lists 350,000 or so distinct CDR3 sequences, 17% occurring once. Having ophthalmopathy, the donors showed moderate-to-severe activity, CAS ≥3 and NOSPECS ≥4, with disease lasting under 3 months. The receptor comes from an adult man with Graves' ophthalmopathy. The sequencing input was peripheral blood. The chain carries TRBV6-1 and TRBJ2-2, with 8 bases fitting TRBD1. The CDR3 protein is CASRRQGTNTGELFF. DNA of the CDR3: TGTGCCAGCAGAAGACAGGGGACGAACACCGGGGAGCTGTTTTTT.